Described below is a single TCR beta chain sequence and its context. The antigen is undetermined. Germline CDR1 and CDR2: SGHNT and YYREEE (reference sequence). The V end lost 4 bases, the J end lost 4 bases, and 13 bases lay between the germline ends. The CDR3 contains 14 residues. The sequencing template was cDNA reverse transcribed from extracted RNA. Sequencing was performed with immunoSEQ multiplex PCR; in TCRdb, only in-frame clones are kept and a portion is missing. Counted here are 150,000 or so clones, approximately 70% occurring once; the ten biggest clones make up more than 9.5%. The data belong to a study of CD8+ T cells in alopecia areata. Study results and limitations: Scalp data also include sequences from resident alphabeta T cells of normal skin. Patients shared TCRs less clearly than mice did, possibly for HLA-related reasons. Lesional scalp, especially alopecia totalis/universalis, showed higher clonality than normal scalp.

PBMCs, the starting material, were the source of sorted CD4+ and CD8+ T cells. This sequence was found in a human donor with alopecia areata. V is TRBV5-4 and J is TRBJ2-3; no clear D gene. The material was CD8+ T cells sorted from blood, obtained at week 0. The CDR3 DNA reads as TGTGCCAGCAGCCAGTGGGCGGTCCCAGATACGCAGTATTTT. Encoded protein: CASSQWAVPDTQYF. Full variable domain (rest looked up from reference TRBV5-4 and TRBJ2-3): ETGVTQSPTHLIKTRGQQVTLRCSSQSGHNTVSWYQQALGQGPQFIFQYYREEENGRGNFPPRFSGLQFPNYSSELNVNALELDDSALYLCASSQWAVPDTQYFGPGTRLTVL.